This TCR beta chain was sequenced in a study of blood T cells in healthy people across ages. Whole-study results and caveats: The study found more naive CD4+ cells and higher diversity in long-lived than aged donors.

With 2 bases removed from V and 4 bases from J, the gap between germline ends came to 9 bases. CDR3 length: 13 amino acids. Germline CDR1 and CDR2: MNHNY and SVGAGI (reference sequence). With a J-beta primer mix and a sample-barcoded 5' primer, a second PCR ran roughly 6 to 11 cycles. MiXCR, applied by TCRdb to the 5' RACE reads, yields one record per CDR3 protein. Seen here are under 1,100,000 distinct CDR3 sequences, 20% to 25% observed once, and the top ten hold 0.65% to 0.95%. This clonotype was detected only a few times. As yet, its antigen is unknown. In addition, the sample was reused for a study of T cells of mothers and their children. That publication notes: The M1S primer of the second PCR added sample barcodes and 2-4 random nucleotides.

V and J are TRBV6-6 and TRBJ2-7, with unresolved D. The TCR was taken from a girl aged 2 to 9 in good health. Sequenced input: blood. CDR3 sequence reads: CASSYMGKYEQYF. The CDR3 DNA is TGTGCCAGCAGTTACATGGGAAAATACGAGCAGTACTTC.